The sequence of this T cell receptor beta chain was determined in a study of blood T cell repertoires in COVID-19. In the source study's methods: Reference gene primer amplification gave estimated nucleated cell counts. Generated by immunoSEQ multiplex PCR, the TCRdb table keeps only in-frame clones and is missing some. The D gene and trimming were derived from the DNA, and the V and J assignments and clone size from that table. Among tens of thousands of clones, roughly 82% were seen once, and the ten largest hold about two fifths. This clone has only a few counts. The CDR3 runs to 13 residues. Germline values: CDR1 SQVTM, CDR2 ANQGSEA. With 6 bases clipped from V and 7 bases from J, the junction kept 6 bases outside the gene matches.

The sequenced material came from peripheral blood. This receptor was obtained from a human donor in a cohort sampled during active COVID-19. This chain links TRBV29-1 with TRBJ2-1, with 10 bases matching TRBD2. As DNA, the CDR3 is TGCAGCGTATTCAGAGCGGGGGGGAATGAGCAGTTCTTC. Translated, it gives CSVFRAGGNEQFF.